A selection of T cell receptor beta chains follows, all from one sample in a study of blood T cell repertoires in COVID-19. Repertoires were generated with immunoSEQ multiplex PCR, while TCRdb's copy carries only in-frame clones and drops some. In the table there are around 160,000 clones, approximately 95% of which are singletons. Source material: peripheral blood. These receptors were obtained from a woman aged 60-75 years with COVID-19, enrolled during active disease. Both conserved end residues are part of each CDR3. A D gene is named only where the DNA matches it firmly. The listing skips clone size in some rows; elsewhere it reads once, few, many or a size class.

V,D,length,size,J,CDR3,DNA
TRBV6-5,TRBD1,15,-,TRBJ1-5,CASSPGTGGDQPQHF,TGTGCCAGCAGTCCCGGGACAGGGGGCGATCAGCCCCAGCATTTT
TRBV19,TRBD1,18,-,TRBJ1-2,CASSSLPGQGGSDYGYTF,TGTGCCAGTAGTTCGCTACCGGGACAGGGAGGAAGCGACTATGGCTACACCTTC
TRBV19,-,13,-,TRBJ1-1,CASYDSWNTEAFF,TGTGCCAGCTACGACTCATGGAACACTGAAGCTTTCTTT
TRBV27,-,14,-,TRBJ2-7,CASSSAQGSYEQYF,TGTGCCAGCAGTTCCGCCCAGGGCTCCTACGAGCAGTACTTC
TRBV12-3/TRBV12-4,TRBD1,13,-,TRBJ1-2,CASRTGGEYGYTF,TGTGCCAGCAGGACAGGGGGAGAGTATGGCTACACCTTC
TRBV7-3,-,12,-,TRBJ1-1,CASSFHRGKAFF,TGTGCCAGCAGCTTCCATCGGGGGAAGGCTTTCTTT
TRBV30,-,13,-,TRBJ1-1,CAWSARVNTEAFF,TGTGCCTGGAGTGCCAGGGTGAACACTGAAGCTTTCTTT
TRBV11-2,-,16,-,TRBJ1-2,CASSLRGFDGEYGYTF,TGTGCCAGCAGCTTACGGGGGTTTGACGGTGAATATGGCTACACCTTC
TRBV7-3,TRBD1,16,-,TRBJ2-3,CASSVTGGAGTDTQYF,TGTGCCAGCAGCGTAACAGGGGGCGCGGGCACAGATACGCAGTATTTT
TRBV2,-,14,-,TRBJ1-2,CASSSSSQGLGYTF,TGTGCCAGCAGCTCCTCCTCACAGGGTCTTGGCTACACCTTC
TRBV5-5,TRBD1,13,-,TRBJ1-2,CASSWTGGNGYTF,TGTGCCAGCAGCTGGACAGGAGGGAATGGCTACACCTTC
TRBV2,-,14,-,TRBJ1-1,CASMFYRFTTEAFF,TGTGCCAGCATGTTCTACAGGTTTACCACTGAAGCTTTCTTT
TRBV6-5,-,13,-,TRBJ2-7,CASSYSRGLEQYF,TGTGCCAGCAGTTACTCGAGAGGGCTCGAGCAGTACTTC
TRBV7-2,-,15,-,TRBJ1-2,CASSLGGGTNYGYTF,TGTGCCAGCAGCTTAGGAGGCGGAACTAACTATGGCTACACCTTC
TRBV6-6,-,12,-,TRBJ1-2,CASGYRDEGYTF,TGTGCCAGCGGCTACAGGGACGAGGGCTACACCTTC
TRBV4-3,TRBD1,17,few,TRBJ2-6,CASSPTGGSSGANVLTF,TGCGCCAGCAGCCCGACAGGGGGCTCCTCTGGGGCCAACGTCCTGACTTTC
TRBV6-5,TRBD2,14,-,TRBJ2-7,CASSSRGGLGEQYF,TGTGCCAGCAGTTCCCGGGGGGGACTGGGGGAGCAGTACTTC
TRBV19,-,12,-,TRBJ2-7,CASSILRGEQYF,TGTGCCAGTAGTATTCTTCGAGGCGAGCAGTACTTC
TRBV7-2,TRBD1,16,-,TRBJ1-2,CASTRVGDSLPYGYTF,TGTGCCAGCACCAGAGTGGGGGACAGCCTTCCTTATGGCTACACCTTC
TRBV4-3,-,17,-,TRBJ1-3,CASSQKTRTVSGNTIYF,TGCGCCAGCAGCCAAAAAACCCGAACGGTTTCTGGAAACACCATATATTTT
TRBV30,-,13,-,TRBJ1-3,CAWSGGSGNTIYF,TGTGCCTGGAGCGGGGGCTCTGGAAACACCATATATTTT
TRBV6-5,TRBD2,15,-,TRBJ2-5,CASRRGGSTWETQYF,TGTGCCAGCAGGCGGGGGGGATCGACCTGGGAGACCCAGTACTTC
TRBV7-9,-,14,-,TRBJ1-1,CASSGGGMRTEAFF,TGTGCCAGCAGTGGGGGAGGTATGAGGACTGAAGCTTTCTTT
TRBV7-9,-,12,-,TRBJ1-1,CASSQYATEAFF,TGTGCCAGCAGCCAATACGCGACTGAAGCTTTCTTT
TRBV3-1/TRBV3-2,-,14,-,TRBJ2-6,CASSPRGQANVLTF,TGTGCCAGCAGCCCGCGGGGTCAGGCCAACGTCCTGACTTTC
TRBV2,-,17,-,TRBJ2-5,CASSELALSPGQETQYF,TGTGCCAGCAGTGAACTGGCCTTATCTCCAGGCCAAGAGACCCAGTACTTC
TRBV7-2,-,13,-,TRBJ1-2,CASSLLVQNGYTF,TGTGCCAGCAGCTTATTGGTACAAAATGGCTACACCTTC
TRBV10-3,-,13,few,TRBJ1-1,CAISEKGVYEAFF,TGTGCCATCAGTGAAAAAGGGGTATATGAAGCTTTCTTT
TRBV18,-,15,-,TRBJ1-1,CASSPAGQMNTEAFF,TGTGCCAGCTCACCGGCAGGGCAGATGAACACTGAAGCTTTCTTT
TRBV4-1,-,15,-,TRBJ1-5,CASSQARQSNQPQHF,TGCGCCAGCAGCCAAGCGCGGCAAAGCAATCAGCCCCAGCATTTT
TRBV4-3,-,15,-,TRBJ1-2,CASSQDPGLGYGYTF,TGCGCCAGCAGCCAAGACCCAGGGCTCGGCTATGGCTACACCTTC
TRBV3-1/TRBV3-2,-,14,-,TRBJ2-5,CASSQGTGMQTQYF,TGTGCCAGCAGCCAAGGGACCGGGATGCAGACCCAGTACTTC
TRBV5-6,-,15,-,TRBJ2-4,CASSRRSSGKNIQYF,TGTGCCAGCAGTCGGCGATCCAGCGGAAAAAACATTCAGTACTTC
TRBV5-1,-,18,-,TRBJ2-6,CASSFVQVTSSGANVLTF,TGCGCCAGCAGCTTCGTCCAGGTGACAAGCTCTGGGGCCAACGTCCTGACTTTC